The 18 T cell receptor beta chains listed next were all sequenced from one sample in a study of CD8 T cells in Susac syndrome. Random hexamers were used to reverse transcribe an amount of roughly 0.45 to 1 ug RNA. TCRdb recomputed calls from the immunoSEQ multiplex PCR reads with MiXCR, one row per CDR3 protein. The sample lists around 170,000 distinct CDR3 sequences; 90% to 96% were seen once. Sequenced: CD4+ T cells from PBMCs. These receptors were taken from a human donor with Susac syndrome.

V usage is TRBV29-1 and J usage is TRBJ1-1; the D gene is possibly TRBD1 (6 bases). The CDR3 consists of 15 residues. Trimming took off 7 bases at V and 0 bases at J, with 18 bases between the two ends. Germline values: CDR1 SQVTM, CDR2 ANQGSEA. Here the CDR3 DNA reads TGCAGCGCCCGGGAGGGGGAGGGGATGAACACTGAAGCTTTCTTT. It codes for CSAREGEGMNTEAFF. Full variable domain (missing parts from reference TRBV29-1 and TRBJ1-1): SAVISQKPSRDICQRGTSLTIQCQVDSQVTMMFWYRQQPGQSLTLIATANQGSEATYESGFVIDKFPISRPNLTFSTLTVSNMSPEDSSIYLCSAREGEGMNTEAFFGQGTRLTVV.

This clonotype was recorded only once. The chain is built from TRBV5-1 and TRBJ1-5; D unclear. Germline values: CDR1 SGHRS, CDR2 YFSETQ. Trimming took off 5 bases at V and 0 bases at J, with 12 bases between the two ends. CDR3 length: 15 residues. The CDR3 nucleotides read TGCGCCAGCAGGCCCGATCCCGTTAGCAATCAGCCCCAGCATTTT. It codes for CASRPDPVSNQPQHF.

The chain employs TRBV27 and TRBJ2-2; no definite D call. V dropped 3 bases and J dropped 5 bases, with 4 bases sitting between them. Per the germline V gene, CDR1 is MNHEY and CDR2 is SMNVEV (reference sequence). The CDR3 length is 12 residues. The CDR3 reads CASSFYTGELFF. CDR3 coding DNA: TGTGCCAGCAGTTTTTATACCGGGGAGCTGTTTTTT.

The chain links TRBV3-1 to TRBJ1-1; 7 positions match TRBD1. Germline CDR1 LGHDT, CDR2 YNNKEL (reference sequence). This CDR3 is built from 14 residues. Trimming cost V 1 base and J 10 bases; bases outside gene matches: 9. This chain's CDR3 is CASSQGPGGWIAFF. In DNA, the CDR3 is TGTGCCAGCAGCCAAGGGCCAGGGGGATGGATAGCTTTCTTT.

This chain uses TRBV4-1 with TRBJ1-5; D unclear. The CDR3 extends over 16 amino acids. Germline-derived CDR1 and CDR2 are MGHRA and YSYEKL. Trimming removed 3 bases from V and 4 bases from J, with 16 bases in between. The CDR3 loop reads CASSQKATTPNQPQHF. In DNA, the CDR3 is TGCGCCAGCAGCCAGAAAGCGACTACACCTAATCAGCCCCAGCATTTT.

The CDR3 sequence is CASSAGLGPYEQYF. Written as DNA, the CDR3 is TGTGCCAGCAGTGCAGGGTTGGGGCCCTACGAGCAGTACTTC. The chain couples TRBV2 to TRBJ2-7; TRBD1 might be the D (5 bases). V was clipped by 4 bases and J by 2 bases, with 12 bases between them. From germline, CDR1 is SNHLY and CDR2 FYNNEI. The CDR3 sequence is 14 residues long.

V is TRBV7-9 and J is TRBJ2-6; unclear D gene. The CDR3 has 15 residues. Germline CDR1 reads SEHNR; CDR2 reads FQNEAQ (reference sequence). V was shortened by 1 base and J by 0 bases, with 4 bases between the two germline ends. The DNA of the CDR3 is TGTGCCAGCAGCTTAGGTTTCTCTGGGGCCAACGTCCTGACTTTC. It yields the protein CASSLGFSGANVLTF.

V gene TRBV18 combines with J gene TRBJ1-1, with D hard to call. Per the germline V gene, CDR1 is KGHSH and CDR2 is LQKENI. V lost 8 bases, J lost 6 bases, and 19 bases lay in between. CDR3 length: 14 residues. CDR3 protein: CASLRDRDIAEAFF. The CDR3 DNA reads as TGTGCCAGCCTTAGAGACCGGGATATCGCTGAAGCTTTCTTT.

This clonotype was found once. This rearrangement joins TRBV20-1 to TRBJ2-1, with 9 positions matching TRBD2. With 4 bases clipped from V and 7 bases from J, the junction kept 8 bases outside the gene matches. Germline values: CDR1 DFQATT, CDR2 SNEGSKA (reference sequence). The CDR3 has 14 residues. The CDR3 sequence: CSATVAGGANEQFF. DNA of the CDR3: TGCAGTGCTACCGTCGCGGGGGGGGCTAATGAGCAGTTCTTC.

The V and J genes are TRBV14 and TRBJ2-3; 8 bases are a match to TRBD2. J gave up 1 base and V 0 bases, and 3 bases lay outside the gene matches. This CDR3 region has 16 residues. Germline V gives CDR1 SGHDN, CDR2 FVKESK. For the CDR3, the DNA is TGTGCCAGCAGCCAAGATTGGCGGGGGGGCACAGATACGCAGTATTTT. Translating it yields CASSQDWRGGTDTQYF.

The V gene is TRBV3-1, the J gene TRBJ2-7; weak D call: TRBD1 (7 bases). Germline V lookup: CDR1 LGHDT, CDR2 YNNKEL (reference sequence). This CDR3 has 14 residues. V dropped 1 base and J dropped 6 bases, with 13 bases sitting between them. The CDR3 is CASSQVRQGGEQYF. CDR3 DNA: TGTGCCAGCAGCCAAGTACGACAGGGAGGCGAGCAGTACTTC.

The gene calls are TRBV25-1 and TRBJ2-5; TRBD1 aligns across 8 bases. The junction had 2 bases not matched to a gene; V was cut back by 7 bases and J by 1 base. Germline CDR1 reads MGHDK; CDR2 reads SYGVNS. CDR3 length: 13 residues. The CDR3 loop is CASIGTGQETQYF. The CDR3 nucleotides are TGTGCCAGCATAGGGACAGGCCAAGAGACCCAGTACTTC. The full variable domain, with the rest looked up from reference TRBV25-1 and TRBJ2-5, is EADIYQTPRYLVIGTGKKITLECSQTMGHDKMYWYQQDPGMELHLIHYSYGVNSTEKGDLSSESTVSRIRTEHFPLTLESARPSHTSQYLCASIGTGQETQYFGPGTRLLVL.

V and J are TRBV10-3 and TRBJ2-1, with no clear D. The CDR3 spans 15 residues. Germline V gene data show CDR1 as ENHRY and CDR2 as SYGVKD. Trimming stripped 3 bases from V and 4 bases from J, with 13 bases between. The CDR3 spells CAISESQISYNEQFF. CDR3 bases: TGTGCCATCAGTGAATCCCAGATTTCGTACAATGAGCAGTTCTTC.

This chain connects TRBV10-3 to TRBJ2-3; D gene unclear. The germline V gene encodes CDR1 ENHRY and CDR2 SYGVKD. This CDR3 spans 11 amino acids. Trimming removed 4 bases from V and 2 bases from J, with 1 base in between. The chain's CDR3 is CAISATDTQYF. The CDR3 DNA is TGTGCCATCAGTGCCACAGATACGCAGTATTTT.

This rearrangement joins TRBV6-5 to TRBJ1-2; D possibly corresponds to TRBD1 (6 bases). Germline V gene data show CDR1 as MNHEY and CDR2 as SVGAGI. The CDR3 has 13 residues. V lost 3 bases and J lost 8, with 13 bases in between. The CDR3 here is CASSYTGSRGYTF. The CDR3 DNA sequence: TGTGCCAGCAGTTATACAGGGTCTAGGGGCTACACCTTC.

V and J are TRBV4-1 and TRBJ2-5, with 11 bases that match TRBD2. The CDR3 extends over 18 amino acids. V was clipped by 0 bases and J by 5 bases; unmatched bases: 11. The germline CDR1 and CDR2 sequences are MGHRA and YSYEKL. CDR3 sequence: CASSQDGLAGGRYETQYF. CDR3 coding DNA: TGCGCCAGCAGCCAAGATGGTCTAGCGGGGGGCAGGTATGAGACCCAGTACTTC.

This clonotype was seen once. The chain has TRBV4-1 and TRBJ1-1; D unresolved. The CDR3 spans 16 residues. The V end lost 2 bases, the J end lost 1 base, and 14 bases lay between the germline ends. Germline-derived CDR1 and CDR2 are MGHRA and YSYEKL. The CDR3: CASSQHSAGPNTEAFF. In DNA form, the CDR3 reads TGCGCCAGCAGCCAACATTCGGCCGGACCGAACACTGAAGCTTTCTTT.

This clonotype was observed a handful of times. The V and J genes are TRBV30 and TRBJ2-3; D gene uncertain. The germline gives CDR1 GTSNPN, CDR2 SVGIG (reference sequence). Trimming took off 2 bases at V and 4 bases at J, with 7 bases between the two ends. This CDR3 spans 12 amino acids. CDR3 residues: CAWSRGADTQYF. The CDR3 DNA reads TGTGCCTGGAGTCGTGGCGCAGATACGCAGTATTTT.